The 13 T cell receptor beta chains below come from one sample, sequenced in a study of identical twins. TCRdb fed the 5' RACE reads into MiXCR, producing one record per CDR3 protein. Among 450,000 to 500,000 distinct CDR3 sequences listed, 14% were seen once. The data were also submitted as part of a second study, on yellow fever vaccine responses in identical twins.

The sequenced material came from CD4+ T cells sorted from blood. These receptors all stem from a woman in her late teens or twenties in good health.

There are many counts of this clonotype. The rearrangement links TRBV7-3 to TRBJ1-1, with 9 bases that match TRBD1. This CDR3 has 15 amino acids. Germline V gene lookup returns CDR1 SGHTA and CDR2 FQGTGA. J gave up 3 bases and V 1 base, and 3 bases lay outside the gene matches. The CDR3 DNA reads TGTGCCAGCAGCTTAAATGGACAGGGGTACACTGAAGCTTTCTTT. Its translation is CASSLNGQGYTEAFF.

The gene calls are TRBV18 and TRBJ2-1, with TRBD2 identical over 7 bases. After removal of 3 bases from V and 7 bases from J, the junction contained 6 bases not matched to a gene. The germline gives CDR1 KGHSH, CDR2 LQKENI. The CDR3 has 14 amino acids. DNA for the CDR3: TGTGCCAGCTCACCTCTCAGGGAGGGTAATGAGCAGTTCTTC. It yields the protein CASSPLREGNEQFF.

This clonotype was counted a few times. This chain links TRBV20-1 with TRBJ2-1, with D maybe TRBD2 (6 bases). Germline lookup yields CDR1 DFQATT and CDR2 SNEGSKA (reference sequence). The V gene lost 6 bases and the J gene lost 0 bases, with 12 bases spanning the gap. The CDR3 has 14 residues. The CDR3: CSAALGSSYNEQFF. CDR3 DNA sequence: TGCAGTGCCGCCCTCGGGAGCTCCTACAATGAGCAGTTCTTC.

This clonotype was counted only a few times. The V call is TRBV10-1, the J call TRBJ2-1; 12 bases are a match to TRBD1. The V and J ends lost 8 bases and 8 bases, in that order; junction bases with no gene match: 10. There are 15 residues in the CDR3. Germline V gene data show CDR1 as WNHNN and CDR2 as SYGVQD (reference sequence). CDR3 residues: CASWRDRGRGDEQFF. The DNA for the CDR3 is TGCGCCAGCTGGAGGGACAGGGGGCGCGGCGATGAGCAGTTCTTC.

This clonotype was seen many times. The chain uses TRBV5-1 and TRBJ2-1; 9 bases match TRBD2. From germline, CDR1 is SGHRS and CDR2 YFSETQ. CDR3 size: 15 residues. The junction had 2 bases not matched to a gene; V was cut back by 4 bases and J by 0 bases. CDR3 nucleotide sequence: TGCGCCAGCAGCAATAGCGGGAGCTCCTACAATGAGCAGTTCTTC. As protein: CASSNSGSSYNEQFF.

This clonotype was detected a few times. The chain is built from TRBV25-1 and TRBJ2-3; D tentatively reads TRBD1 or TRBD2 (6 bases each). CDR1 and CDR2 (germline): MGHDK, SYGVNS. V lost 1 base, J lost 6 bases, and 11 bases lay in between. CDR3 length: 14 residues. The CDR3 here is CASSESGGPDTQYF. The CDR3 DNA reads as TGTGCCAGCAGTGAATCTGGGGGGCCCGATACGCAGTATTTT.

The chain is built from TRBV19 and TRBJ2-2, with 7 bases that match TRBD2. The CDR3 is 15 amino acids. The V gene end was trimmed by 7 bases and the J gene end by 1 base; junction bases not matched to a gene: 6. CDR1 and CDR2 (germline): LNHDA, SQIVND (reference sequence). The CDR3 DNA is TGTGCCAGTACAGCGCTAGCGGTGAACACCGGGGAGCTGTTTTTT. This gives the protein CASTALAVNTGELFF.

This chain joins TRBV12-3 or TRBV12-4 and TRBJ1-1; maybe TRBD1 (6 bases). V dropped 6 bases and J dropped 4 bases, with 12 bases sitting between them. The CDR3 extends over 13 amino acids. The CDR3 DNA reads as TGTGCCAGCAGCGGGCGGGGGGCCACTGAAGCTTTCTTT. Its protein product is CASSGRGATEAFF.

This clonotype has only a few counts. This sequence joins TRBV29-1 and TRBJ2-7, with 10 bases fitting TRBD2. Trimming cost V 4 bases and J 3 bases; bases outside gene matches: 6. The CDR3 sequence is 14 residues long. Germline V gene data show CDR1 as SQVTM and CDR2 as ANQGSEA. CDR3 sequence: CSVVGSGGIYEQYF. As DNA, the CDR3 is TGCAGCGTTGTCGGTAGCGGGGGGATCTACGAGCAGTACTTC.

This chain joins TRBV3-1 and TRBJ2-7; a possible D gene is TRBD2 (7 bases). Trimming removed 4 bases at V and 1 base at J, with 11 bases between. CDR1 and CDR2 (germline): LGHDT, YNNKEL (reference sequence). The CDR3 consists of 14 residues. The DNA for the CDR3 is TGTGCCAGCAGCCGGAGGGGGGGGTCCTACGAGCAGTACTTC. Amino acid sequence: CASSRRGGSYEQYF.

This clonotype has a handful of counts. This chain connects TRBV18 to TRBJ2-3; 9 nucleotides align to TRBD2. With V trimmed by 4 bases and J by 1 base, 6 bases remained unmatched. The CDR3 consists of 16 residues. The germline gives CDR1 KGHSH, CDR2 LQKENI. The CDR3 nucleotides read TGTGCCAGCTCACTTTTAGCGGGAGATGGCACAGATACGCAGTATTTT. This translates into CASSLLAGDGTDTQYF.

The chain joins TRBV5-5 to TRBJ2-1; 9 positions agree with TRBD2. Per the germline V gene, CDR1 is SGHKS and CDR2 is YYEKEE (reference sequence). The junction had 10 bases not matched to a gene; V was cut back by 4 bases and J by 8 bases. This CDR3 has 15 residues. CDR3 loop: CASSPGTSISYEQFF. DNA of the CDR3: TGTGCCAGCAGCCCCGGGACTAGCATTAGCTATGAGCAGTTCTTC.

The chain joins TRBV5-1 to TRBJ2-1; TRBD2 matches at 9 bases. V shed 2 bases, J shed 7 bases, and the junction held 7 bases outside the gene matches. Germline CDR1 reads SGHRS; CDR2 reads YFSETQ. The CDR3 consists of 15 residues. The CDR3 coding sequence is TGCGCCAGCAGCTTCCTAGCGGGGCTAAATAATGAGCAGTTCTTC. This sequence encodes CASSFLAGLNNEQFF.